This T cell receptor beta chain was found in a study of response to subunit inactivated influenza vaccine. Broader study findings: Authors proposed each seasonal influenza vaccination draws in few new T cells.

Via MiXCR, TCRdb re-called the RT-PCR reads, giving one row per CDR3 protein. The data hold roughly 700,000 distinct CDR3 sequences, with around 13% observed a single time. The germline gives CDR1 MNHEY, CDR2 SVGEGT. CDR3 length: 13 amino acids. V lost 0 bases and J 2 bases, leaving 5 bases between the germline ends. This clonotype occurred many times. Its antigen is not identified. Sequencing used PBMCs from blood, obtained around 15 days before vaccination. The chain employs TRBV6-2 or TRBV6-3 and TRBJ2-7; D is undetermined. The receptor was isolated from a man aged 45 to 65 who received an inactivated influenza vaccine. CDR3 nucleotides: TGTGCCAGCAGTTACTCTATGGCCTACGAGCAGTACTTC. Protein product: CASSYSMAYEQYF.